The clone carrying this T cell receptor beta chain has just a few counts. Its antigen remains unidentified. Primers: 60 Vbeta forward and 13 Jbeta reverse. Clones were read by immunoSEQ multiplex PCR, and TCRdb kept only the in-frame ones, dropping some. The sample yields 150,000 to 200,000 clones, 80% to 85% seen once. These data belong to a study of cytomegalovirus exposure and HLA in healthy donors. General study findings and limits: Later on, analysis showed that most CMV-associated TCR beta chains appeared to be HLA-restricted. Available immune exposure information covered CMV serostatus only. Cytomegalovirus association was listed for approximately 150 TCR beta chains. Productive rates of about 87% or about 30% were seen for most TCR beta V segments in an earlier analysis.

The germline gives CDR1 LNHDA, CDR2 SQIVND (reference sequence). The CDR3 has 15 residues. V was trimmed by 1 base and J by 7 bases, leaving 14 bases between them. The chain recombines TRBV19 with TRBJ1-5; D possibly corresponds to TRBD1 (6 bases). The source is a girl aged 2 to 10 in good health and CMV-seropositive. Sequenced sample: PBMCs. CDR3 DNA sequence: TGTGCCAGTAGTATAGTCCGGGGACAAGGACAGCCCCAGCATTTT. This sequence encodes CASSIVRGQGQPQHF.